The clone carrying this T cell receptor beta chain appeared many times. What it binds is not known. The data stem from a study of T cells in Graves' hyperthyroidism and ophthalmopathy. The investigators amplified TCR beta CDR3 regions from RNA transcripts. In the first-round RT-PCR of the TCR CDR3, the HTBI primer set was used. TCRdb re-analysed the multiplex PCR reads in MiXCR, keeping a single row per CDR3 protein. The data hold roughly 640,000 distinct CDR3 sequences, with approximately 15% observed a single time. Study results and caveats: Model predictions of ophthalmopathy came a median 6.5 months before onset.

Not enrolled were patients with uncontrolled infection, other autoimmune disease, pregnancy or lactation. This CDR3 is 11 amino acids long. The germline gives CDR1 SNHLY, CDR2 FYNNEI. The V segment lost 8 bases and the J segment 3 bases; nucleotides outside the gene matches: 1. This clonotype was obtained from a middle-aged woman with Graves' ophthalmopathy. Material for sequencing was blood. The rearrangement links TRBV2 to TRBJ2-7, with TRBD2 matching over 7 bases. The CDR3 is CASGRDYEQYF. The CDR3, as DNA: TGTGCCAGCGGGAGGGACTACGAGCAGTACTTC.